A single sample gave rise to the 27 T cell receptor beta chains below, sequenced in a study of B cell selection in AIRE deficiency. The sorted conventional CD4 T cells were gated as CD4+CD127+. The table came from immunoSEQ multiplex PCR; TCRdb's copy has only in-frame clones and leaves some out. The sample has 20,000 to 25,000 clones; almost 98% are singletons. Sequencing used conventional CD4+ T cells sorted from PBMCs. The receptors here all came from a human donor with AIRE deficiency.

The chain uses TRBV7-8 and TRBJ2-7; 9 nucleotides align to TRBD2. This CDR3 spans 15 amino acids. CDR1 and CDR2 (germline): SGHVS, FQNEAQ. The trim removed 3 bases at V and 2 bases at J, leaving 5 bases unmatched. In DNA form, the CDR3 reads TGTGCCAGCAGCTTTAGCGCGGGAGGGGCCTACGAGCAGTACTTC. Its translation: CASSFSAGGAYEQYF.

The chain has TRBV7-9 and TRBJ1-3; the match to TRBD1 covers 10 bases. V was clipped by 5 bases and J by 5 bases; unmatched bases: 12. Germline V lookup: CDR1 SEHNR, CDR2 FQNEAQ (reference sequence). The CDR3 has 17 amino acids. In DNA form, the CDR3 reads TGTGCCAGCAGCCCCCAACCGGGACAGGGGCTGCGAAACACCATATATTTT. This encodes CASSPQPGQGLRNTIYF.

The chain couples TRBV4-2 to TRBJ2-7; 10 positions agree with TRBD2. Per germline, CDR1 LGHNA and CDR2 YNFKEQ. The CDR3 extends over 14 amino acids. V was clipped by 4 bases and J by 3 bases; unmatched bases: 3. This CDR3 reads CASSPSGRGYEQYF. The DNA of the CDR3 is TGTGCCAGCAGCCCTAGCGGGAGAGGCTACGAGCAGTACTTC.

CDR3 bases: TGTGCCTTCTCACAGGCGGACGGGGAGCTGTTTTTT. Protein: CAFSQADGELFF. The chain is built from TRBV30 and TRBJ2-2, with TRBD1 as a possible D gene (5 bases). Germline assignment: CDR1 GTSNPN and CDR2 SVGIG (reference sequence). The germline V and J ends were trimmed by 7 bases and 7 bases, with 13 bases remaining between them. CDR3 length equals 12 residues. The full variable domain, in which reference TRBV30 and TRBJ2-2 provide the parts outside the CDR3, is SQTIHQWPATLVQPVGSPLSLECTVEGTSNPNLYWYRQAAGRGLQLLFYSVGIGQISSEVPQNLSASRPQDRQFILSSKKLLLSDSGFYLCAFSQADGELFFGEGSRLTVL.

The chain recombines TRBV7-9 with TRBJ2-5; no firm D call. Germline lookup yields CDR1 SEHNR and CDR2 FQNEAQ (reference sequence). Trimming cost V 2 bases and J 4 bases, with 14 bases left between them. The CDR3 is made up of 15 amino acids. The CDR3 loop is CASSLPRSFRETQYF. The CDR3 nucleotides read TGTGCCAGCAGCTTACCCCGATCGTTCCGAGAGACCCAGTACTTC.

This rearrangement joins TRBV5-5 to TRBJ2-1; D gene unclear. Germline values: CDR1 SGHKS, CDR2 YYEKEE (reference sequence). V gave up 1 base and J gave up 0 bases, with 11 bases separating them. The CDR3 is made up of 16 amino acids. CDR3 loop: CASSLKHTISYNEQFF. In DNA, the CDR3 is TGTGCCAGCAGCTTGAAGCACACAATCTCCTACAATGAGCAGTTCTTC. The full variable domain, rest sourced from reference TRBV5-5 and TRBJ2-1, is DAGVTQSPTHLIKTRGQQVTLRCSPISGHKSVSWYQQVLGQGPQFIFQYYEKEERGRGNFPDRFSARQFPNYSSELNVNALLLGDSALYLCASSLKHTISYNEQFFGPGTRLTVL.

CDR3 bases: TGTGCCAGCAGTATCCGGAACCGGGGCTACGAGCAGTACTTC. Translation: CASSIRNRGYEQYF. This chain joins TRBV2 and TRBJ2-7; D may be TRBD2 (5 bases). From germline, CDR1 is SNHLY and CDR2 FYNNEI. Trimming pared 5 bases from V and 3 bases from J, leaving 14 bases between. This CDR3 is built from 14 residues.

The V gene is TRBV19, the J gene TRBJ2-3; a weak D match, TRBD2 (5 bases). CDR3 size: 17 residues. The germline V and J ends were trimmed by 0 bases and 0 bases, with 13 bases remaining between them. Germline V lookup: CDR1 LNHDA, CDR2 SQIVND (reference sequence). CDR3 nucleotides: TGTGCCAGTAGTATAGAGGAGAGCGGAACCAGCACAGATACGCAGTATTTT. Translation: CASSIEESGTSTDTQYF.

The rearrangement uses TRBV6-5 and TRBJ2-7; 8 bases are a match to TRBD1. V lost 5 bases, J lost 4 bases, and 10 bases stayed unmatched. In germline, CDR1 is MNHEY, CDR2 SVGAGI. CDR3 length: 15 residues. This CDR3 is CASSTRGTGSYEQYF. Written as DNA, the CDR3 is TGTGCCAGCAGTACGCGCGGGACAGGCTCTTACGAGCAGTACTTC.

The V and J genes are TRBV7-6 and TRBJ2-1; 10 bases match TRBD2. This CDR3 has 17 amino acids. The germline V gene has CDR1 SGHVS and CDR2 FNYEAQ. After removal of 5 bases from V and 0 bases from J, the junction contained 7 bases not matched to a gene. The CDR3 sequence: CASSQGLARSSYNEQFF. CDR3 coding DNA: TGTGCCAGCAGCCAGGGACTAGCGCGCAGCTCCTACAATGAGCAGTTCTTC.

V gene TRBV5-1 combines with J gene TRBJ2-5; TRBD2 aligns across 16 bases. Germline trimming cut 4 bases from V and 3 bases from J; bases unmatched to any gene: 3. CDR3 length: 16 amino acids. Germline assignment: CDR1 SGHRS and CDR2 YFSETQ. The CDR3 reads CASSGTSGRAEETQYF. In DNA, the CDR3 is TGCGCCAGCAGCGGGACTAGCGGGAGGGCTGAAGAGACCCAGTACTTC.

The CDR3 is CASSPTTGAYGYTF. The CDR3 DNA reads as TGTGCCAGCAGCCCCACGACAGGGGCCTATGGCTACACCTTC. The chain joins TRBV7-9 to TRBJ1-2, with 8 bases that match TRBD1. Per germline, CDR1 SEHNR and CDR2 FQNEAQ (reference sequence). The V gene end was trimmed by 5 bases and the J gene end by 4 bases; junction bases not matched to a gene: 6. The CDR3 extends over 14 amino acids.

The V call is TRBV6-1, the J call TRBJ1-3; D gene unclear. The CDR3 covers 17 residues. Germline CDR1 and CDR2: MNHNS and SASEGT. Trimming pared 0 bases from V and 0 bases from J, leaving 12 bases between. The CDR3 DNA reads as TGTGCCAGCAGTGAAGCGCCGGTGACGGCCTCTGGAAACACCATATATTTT. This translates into CASSEAPVTASGNTIYF.

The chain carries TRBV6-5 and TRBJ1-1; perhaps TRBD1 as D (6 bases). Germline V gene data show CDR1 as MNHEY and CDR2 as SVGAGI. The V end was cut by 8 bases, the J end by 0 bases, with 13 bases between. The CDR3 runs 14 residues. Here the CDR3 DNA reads TGTGCCAGCGGGCGAACAGGGTTGAACACTGAAGCTTTCTTT. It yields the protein CASGRTGLNTEAFF.

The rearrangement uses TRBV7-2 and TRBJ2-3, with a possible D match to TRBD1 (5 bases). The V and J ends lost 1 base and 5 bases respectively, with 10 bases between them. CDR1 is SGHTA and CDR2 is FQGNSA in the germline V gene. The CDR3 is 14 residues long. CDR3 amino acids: CASSLDRSRDTQYF. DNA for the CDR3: TGTGCCAGCAGCTTAGACAGGTCCAGAGATACGCAGTATTTT.

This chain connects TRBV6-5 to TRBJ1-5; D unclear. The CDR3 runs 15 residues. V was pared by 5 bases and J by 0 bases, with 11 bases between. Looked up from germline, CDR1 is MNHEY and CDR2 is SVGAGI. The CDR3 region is CASSPTTSSNQPQHF. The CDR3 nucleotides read TGTGCCAGCAGTCCTACTACCAGTAGCAATCAGCCCCAGCATTTT.

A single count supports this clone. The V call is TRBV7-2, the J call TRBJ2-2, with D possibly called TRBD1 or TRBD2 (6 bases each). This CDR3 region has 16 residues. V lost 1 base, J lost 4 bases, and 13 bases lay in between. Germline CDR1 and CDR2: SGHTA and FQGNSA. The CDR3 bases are TGTGCCAGCAGCTTAGAGGGGGGCTGGGGCACCGGGGAGCTGTTTTTT. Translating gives CASSLEGGWGTGELFF.

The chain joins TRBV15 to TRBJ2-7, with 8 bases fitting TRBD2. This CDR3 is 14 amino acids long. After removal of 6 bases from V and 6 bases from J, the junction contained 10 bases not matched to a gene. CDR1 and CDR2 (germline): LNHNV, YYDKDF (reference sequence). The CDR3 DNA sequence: TGTGCCACCAGTGCCAACAACCTAGCGGGCGAGCAGTACTTC. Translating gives CATSANNLAGEQYF.

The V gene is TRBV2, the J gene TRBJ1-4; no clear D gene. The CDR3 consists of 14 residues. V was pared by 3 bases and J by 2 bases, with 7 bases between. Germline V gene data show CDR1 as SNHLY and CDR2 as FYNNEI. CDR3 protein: CASSEVRTNEKLFF. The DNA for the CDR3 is TGTGCCAGCAGTGAGGTCAGGACTAATGAAAAACTGTTTTTT. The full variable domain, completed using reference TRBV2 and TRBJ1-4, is EPEVTQTPSHQVTQMGQEVILRCVPISNHLYFYWYRQILGQKVEFLVSFYNNEISEKSEIFDDQFSVERPDGSNFTLKIRSTKLEDSAMYFCASSEVRTNEKLFFGSGTQLSVL.

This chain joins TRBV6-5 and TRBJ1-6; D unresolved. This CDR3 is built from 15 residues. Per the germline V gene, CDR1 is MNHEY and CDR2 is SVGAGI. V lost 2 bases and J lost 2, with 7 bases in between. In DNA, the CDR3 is TGTGCCAGCAGTTACGAGGTCGCCTATAATTCACCCCTCCACTTT. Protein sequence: CASSYEVAYNSPLHF.

Written as DNA, the CDR3 is TGTGCCAGCAGTCCCGACCTCGCGGGAAAGGTGGGTACGCAGTATTTT. As protein: CASSPDLAGKVGTQYF. The chain joins TRBV6-4 to TRBJ2-3, with D maybe TRBD2 (6 bases). This CDR3 comprises 16 residues. From germline, CDR1 is MRHNA and CDR2 SNTAGT. V was cut by 5 bases and J by 8 bases, with 23 bases left in between.

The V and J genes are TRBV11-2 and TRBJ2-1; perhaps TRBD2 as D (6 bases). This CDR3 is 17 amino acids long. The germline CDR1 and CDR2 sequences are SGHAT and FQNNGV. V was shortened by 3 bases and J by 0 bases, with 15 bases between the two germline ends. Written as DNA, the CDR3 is TGTGCCAGCAGCTTGACGGGACTCATTGTCTCCTACAATGAGCAGTTCTTC. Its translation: CASSLTGLIVSYNEQFF.

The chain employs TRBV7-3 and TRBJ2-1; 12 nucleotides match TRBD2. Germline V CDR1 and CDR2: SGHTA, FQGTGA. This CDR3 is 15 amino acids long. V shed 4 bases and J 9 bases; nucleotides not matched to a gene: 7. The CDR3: CASSSDLAGGGEQFF. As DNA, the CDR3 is TGTGCCAGCAGCTCGGATCTAGCGGGAGGGGGTGAGCAGTTCTTC.

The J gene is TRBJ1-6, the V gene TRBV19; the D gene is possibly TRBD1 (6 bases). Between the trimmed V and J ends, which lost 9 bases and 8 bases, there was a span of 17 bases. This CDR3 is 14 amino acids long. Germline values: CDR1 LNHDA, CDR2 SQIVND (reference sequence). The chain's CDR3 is CASKYPGQDSPLHF. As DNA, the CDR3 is TGTGCCAGCAAATATCCGGGACAAGATTCACCCCTCCACTTT.

The chain's CDR3 is CASSLGQGGDEKLFF. The CDR3 nucleotides read TGTGCCAGCAGCTTAGGACAGGGAGGGGATGAAAAACTGTTTTTT. The chain joins TRBV7-9 to TRBJ1-4; 7 bases line up with TRBD1. Germline lookup yields CDR1 SEHNR and CDR2 FQNEAQ (reference sequence). Losses at the gene ends were 1 base for V and 6 bases for J; bases not matched to a gene: 5. The CDR3 length is 15 residues.

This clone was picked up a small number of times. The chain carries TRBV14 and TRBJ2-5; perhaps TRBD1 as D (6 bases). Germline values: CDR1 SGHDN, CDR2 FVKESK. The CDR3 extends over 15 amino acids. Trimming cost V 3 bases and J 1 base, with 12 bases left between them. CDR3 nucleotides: TGTGCCAGCAGCCAGGATACAGGGAGCCAAGAGACCCAGTACTTC. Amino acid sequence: CASSQDTGSQETQYF.

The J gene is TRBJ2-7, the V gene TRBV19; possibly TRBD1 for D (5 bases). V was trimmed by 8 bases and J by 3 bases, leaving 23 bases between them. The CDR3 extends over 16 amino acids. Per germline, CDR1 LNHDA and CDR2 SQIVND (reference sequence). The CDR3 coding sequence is TGTGCCAGTGGAGACAGTCGTAACGCTCCGGGCTACGAGCAGTACTTC. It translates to CASGDSRNAPGYEQYF.